This T cell receptor (beta chain) is from a study of T cell repertoires in cytomegalovirus infection (dated by TCRdb to about 2019). Some background on the complete study: Because public TCR beta signatures pointed to carriage of CMV infection together with the matching HLA type, the HLA type of each donor mattered for the analysis.

Measured from the cysteine to the phenylalanine, the CDR3 is 14 residues long. CDR3 DNA is the only sequence kept; it has 42 bases, read in frame from the first base. The germline V gene (reference sequence) yields LNHDA for CDR1 and SQIVND for CDR2. Trimming takes 5 bases off V and 6 bases off J; junction bases not matched to a gene: 10. Sequencing was carried out with an Illumina HiSeq 1500. TCRdb itself trimmed the public reads at Q25 with fastp, ran MiXCR and retained productive beta chains. Here each entry gathers all rows of one CDR3 protein and keeps the most common genes and DNA. The sample table records 250,000 or so distinct CDR3 sequences; about 17% of these occur just once. The ten largest clones add up to 40% to 55% of the sample. The study at large found these results: Cumulative frequency of public TCR beta family members discriminated carriers of CMV infection plus the relevant HLA type in this cohort and an independent approximately 370-donor cohort. The ex vivo response was dominated by HLA-C-restricted CMV-specific TCR beta clonotypes, which also provided the single most frequent clonotype in two of eight donors.

A word on this clonotype: The antigen it binds to is not known. Base qualities are missing; no much larger clone stands one base away.

The chain is assembled from TRBV19 and TRBJ2-7, with 7 central nucleotides matching TRBD1. This TCR was sampled from a human donor in good health (CMV status not recorded). Some clones in this sample may be carry-over from other donors' samples. Source material: CD8+ T cells from PBMCs. The DNA sequence is given as TGTGCCAGTAGTGTGACGGGACAGCCGTTCGAGCAGTACTTC. It encodes CASSVTGQPFEQYF.